This T cell receptor (beta chain) was sequenced in a study of T cells in tuberculosis. Assay used: immunoSEQ multiplex PCR; TCRdb lists only in-frame clones, some missing. The sample carries some 41,000 clones, about 95% recorded once. Study-level points and caveats: Active tuberculosis TCR-alpha repertoires lay closer to GMM-specific TCRs than IGRA-negative controls, suggesting clonal expansion. GEM motif frequencies gave around 67% accuracy; the GMM repertoire gave about 86%.

Turning to this clone: The target antigen is unknown.

This receptor was obtained from a donor aged 10-35 years with latent tuberculosis or without tuberculosis infection. Some clones in this sample may be carry-over from other donors' samples. Sequenced: PBMCs.

This chain's CDR3 is CAWGPGQREETQYF. DNA of the CDR3: TGTGCCTGGGGCCCGGGACAGAGGGAGGAGACCCAGTACTTC. This rearrangement joins TRBV30 to TRBJ2-5, with 7 positions matching TRBD1. CDR3 length: 14 residues. Germline V CDR1 and CDR2: GTSNPN, SVGIG (reference sequence). Trimming took 5 bases from V and 5 from J; bases not matched to a gene: 11. The full variable domain, with the rest looked up from reference TRBV30 and TRBJ2-5, is SQTIHQWPATLVQPVGSPLSLECTVEGTSNPNLYWYRQAAGRGLQLLFYSVGIGQISSEVPQNLSASRPQDRQFILSSKKLLLSDSGFYLCAWGPGQREETQYFGPGTRLLVL.